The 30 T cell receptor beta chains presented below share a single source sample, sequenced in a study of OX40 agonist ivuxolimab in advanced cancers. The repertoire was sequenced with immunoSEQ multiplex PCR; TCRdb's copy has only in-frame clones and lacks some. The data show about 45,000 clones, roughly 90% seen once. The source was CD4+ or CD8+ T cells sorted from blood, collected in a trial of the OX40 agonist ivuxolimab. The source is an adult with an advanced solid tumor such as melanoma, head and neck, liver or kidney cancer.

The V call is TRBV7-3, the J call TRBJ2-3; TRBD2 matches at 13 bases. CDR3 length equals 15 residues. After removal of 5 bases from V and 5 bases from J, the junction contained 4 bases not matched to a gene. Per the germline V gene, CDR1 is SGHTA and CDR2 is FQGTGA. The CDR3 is CASSQLAGGRDTQYF. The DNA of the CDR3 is TGTGCCAGCAGCCAACTAGCGGGGGGGCGAGATACGCAGTATTTT.

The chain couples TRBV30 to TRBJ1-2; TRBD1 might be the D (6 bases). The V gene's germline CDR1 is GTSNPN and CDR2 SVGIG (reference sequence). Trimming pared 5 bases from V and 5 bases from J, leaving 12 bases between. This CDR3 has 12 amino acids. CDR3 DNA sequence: TGTGCCTGGGAACAGGGTCCTTATGGCTACACCTTC. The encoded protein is CAWEQGPYGYTF.

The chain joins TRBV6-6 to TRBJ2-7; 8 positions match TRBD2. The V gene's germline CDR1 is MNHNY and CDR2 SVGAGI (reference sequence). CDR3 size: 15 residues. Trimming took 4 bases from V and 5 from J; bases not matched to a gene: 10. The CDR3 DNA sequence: TGTGCCAGCAGTTCGGAGCGGGAGTCGGTCCACGAGCAGTACTTC. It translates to CASSSERESVHEQYF.

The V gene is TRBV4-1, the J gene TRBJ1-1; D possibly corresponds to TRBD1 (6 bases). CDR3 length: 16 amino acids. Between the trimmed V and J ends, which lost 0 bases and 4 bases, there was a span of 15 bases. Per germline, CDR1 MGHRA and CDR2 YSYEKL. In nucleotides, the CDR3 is TGCGCCAGCAGCCAAGATCGGGGGGCGAGGGGCACTGAAGCTTTCTTT. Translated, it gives CASSQDRGARGTEAFF.

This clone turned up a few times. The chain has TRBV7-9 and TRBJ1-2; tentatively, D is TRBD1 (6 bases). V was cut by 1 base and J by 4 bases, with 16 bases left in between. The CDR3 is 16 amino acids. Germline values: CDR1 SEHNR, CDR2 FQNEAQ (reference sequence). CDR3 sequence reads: CASSLGPLDSAYGYTF. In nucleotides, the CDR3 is TGTGCCAGCAGCTTAGGTCCTCTGGACAGTGCCTATGGCTACACCTTC. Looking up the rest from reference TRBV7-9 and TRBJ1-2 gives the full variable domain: DTGVSQNPRHKITKRGQNVTFRCDPISEHNRLYWYRQTLGQGPEFLTYFQNEAQLEKSRLLSDRFSAERPKGSFSTLEIQRTEQGDSAMYLCASSLGPLDSAYGYTFGSGTRLTVV.

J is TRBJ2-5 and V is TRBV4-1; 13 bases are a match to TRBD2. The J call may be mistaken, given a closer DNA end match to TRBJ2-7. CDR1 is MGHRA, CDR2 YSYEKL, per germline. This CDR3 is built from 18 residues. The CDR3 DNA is TGCGCCAGCAGCCAAGGACCCGGACTAGCGGGAGAAGGCGACGAGCAGTACTTC. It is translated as CASSQGPGLAGEGDEQYF.

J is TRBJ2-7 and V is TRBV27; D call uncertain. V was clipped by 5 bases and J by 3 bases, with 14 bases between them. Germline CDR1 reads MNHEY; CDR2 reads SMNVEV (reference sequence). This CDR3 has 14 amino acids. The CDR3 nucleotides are TGTGCCAGCAGTACGAGGCGTTTAAACTACGAGCAGTACTTC. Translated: CASSTRRLNYEQYF.

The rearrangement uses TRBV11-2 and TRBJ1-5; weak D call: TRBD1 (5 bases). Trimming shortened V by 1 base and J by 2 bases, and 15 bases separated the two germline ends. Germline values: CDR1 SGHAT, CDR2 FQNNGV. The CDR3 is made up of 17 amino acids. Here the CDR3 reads CASSLAGPGMGNQPQHF. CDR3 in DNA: TGTGCCAGCAGCTTAGCGGGGCCAGGGATGGGCAATCAGCCCCAGCATTTT.

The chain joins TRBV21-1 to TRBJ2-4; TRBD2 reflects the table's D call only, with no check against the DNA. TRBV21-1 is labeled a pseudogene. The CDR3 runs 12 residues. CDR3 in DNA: TGTGCCAGCGGTCCTAGCGATAACATTCAGTACTTC. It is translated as CASGPSDNIQYF.

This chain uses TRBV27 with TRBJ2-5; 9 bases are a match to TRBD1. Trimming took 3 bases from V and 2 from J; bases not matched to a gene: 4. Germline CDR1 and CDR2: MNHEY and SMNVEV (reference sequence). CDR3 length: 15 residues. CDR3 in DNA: TGTGCCAGCAGTTTCGGGACAGGGATACAAGAGACCCAGTACTTC. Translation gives CASSFGTGIQETQYF.

The CDR3 sequence is CASSPQGADYEQYF. The DNA of the CDR3 is TGTGCCAGCTCACCACAGGGGGCGGACTACGAGCAGTACTTC. V usage is TRBV18 and J usage is TRBJ2-7; 7 nucleotides agree with TRBD1. The CDR3 extends over 14 amino acids. The V and J ends lost 1 base and 3 bases, in that order; junction bases with no gene match: 3. CDR1 and CDR2 from the germline V gene are KGHSH and LQKENI.

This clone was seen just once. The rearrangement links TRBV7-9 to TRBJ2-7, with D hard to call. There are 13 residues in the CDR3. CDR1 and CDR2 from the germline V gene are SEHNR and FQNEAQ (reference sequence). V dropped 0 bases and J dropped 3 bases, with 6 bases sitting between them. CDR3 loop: CASSLAGNYEQYF. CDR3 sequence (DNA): TGTGCCAGCAGCTTAGCGGGGAACTACGAGCAGTACTTC.

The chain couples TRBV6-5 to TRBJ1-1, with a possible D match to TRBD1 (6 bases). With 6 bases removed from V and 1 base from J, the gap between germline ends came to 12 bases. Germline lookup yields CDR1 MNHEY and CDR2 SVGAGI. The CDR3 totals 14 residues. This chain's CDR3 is CASSLTGWNTEAFF. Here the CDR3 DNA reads TGTGCCAGCAGCCTAACAGGGTGGAACACTGAAGCTTTCTTT.

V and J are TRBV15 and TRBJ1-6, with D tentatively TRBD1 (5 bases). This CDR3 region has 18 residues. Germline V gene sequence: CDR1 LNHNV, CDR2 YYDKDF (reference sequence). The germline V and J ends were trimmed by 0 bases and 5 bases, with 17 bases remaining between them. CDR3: CATSREILSTVDNSPLHF. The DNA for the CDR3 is TGTGCCACCAGCAGAGAGATTCTGTCGACAGTCGATAATTCACCCCTCCACTTT.

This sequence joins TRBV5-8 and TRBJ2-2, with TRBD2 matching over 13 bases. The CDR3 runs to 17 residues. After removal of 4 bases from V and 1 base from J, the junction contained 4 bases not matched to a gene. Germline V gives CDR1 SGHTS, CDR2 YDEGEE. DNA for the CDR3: TGTGCCAGCAGCCGGACTAGCGGGGGCGGGAACACCGGGGAGCTGTTTTTT. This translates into CASSRTSGGGNTGELFF.

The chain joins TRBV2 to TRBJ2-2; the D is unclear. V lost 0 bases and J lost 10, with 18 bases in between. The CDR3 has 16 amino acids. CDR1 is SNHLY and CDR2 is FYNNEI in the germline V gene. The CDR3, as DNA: TGTGCCAGCAGTGAAGCGATCCGCGGCTCCCTGATGGAGCTGTTTTTT. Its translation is CASSEAIRGSLMELFF.

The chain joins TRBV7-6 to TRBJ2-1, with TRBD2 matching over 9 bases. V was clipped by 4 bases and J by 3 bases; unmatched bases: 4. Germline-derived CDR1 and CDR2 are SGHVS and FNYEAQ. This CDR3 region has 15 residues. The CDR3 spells CASSSTSGDYNEQFF. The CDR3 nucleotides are TGTGCCAGCAGCTCGACTAGCGGTGACTACAATGAGCAGTTCTTC.

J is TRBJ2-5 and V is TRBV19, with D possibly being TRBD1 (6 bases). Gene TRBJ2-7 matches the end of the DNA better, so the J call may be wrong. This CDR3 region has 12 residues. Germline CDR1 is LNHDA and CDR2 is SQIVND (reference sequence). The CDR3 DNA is TGTGCCAGTAGCGGACAGCCCTACGAGCAGTACTTC. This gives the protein CASSGQPYEQYF.

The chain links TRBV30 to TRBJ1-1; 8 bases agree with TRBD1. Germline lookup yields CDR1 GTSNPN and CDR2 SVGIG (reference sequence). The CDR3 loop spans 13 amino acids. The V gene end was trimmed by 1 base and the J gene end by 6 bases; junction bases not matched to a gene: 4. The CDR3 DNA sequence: TGTGCCTGGAGTGGCAGGGGGCGGCCTGAAGCTTTCTTT. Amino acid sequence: CAWSGRGRPEAFF.

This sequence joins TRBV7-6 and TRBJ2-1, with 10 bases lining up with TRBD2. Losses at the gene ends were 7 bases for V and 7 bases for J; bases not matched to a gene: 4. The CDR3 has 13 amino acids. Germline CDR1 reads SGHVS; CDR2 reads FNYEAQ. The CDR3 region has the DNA TGTGCCAGCACCCTAGCGGGGGAAAATGAGCAGTTCTTC. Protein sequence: CASTLAGENEQFF. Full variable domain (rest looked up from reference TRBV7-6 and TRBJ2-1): GAGVSQSPRYKVTKRGQDVALRCDPISGHVSLYWYRQALGQGPEFLTYFNYEAQQDKSGLPNDRFSAERPEGSISTLTIQRTEQRDSAMYRCASTLAGENEQFFGPGTRLTVL.

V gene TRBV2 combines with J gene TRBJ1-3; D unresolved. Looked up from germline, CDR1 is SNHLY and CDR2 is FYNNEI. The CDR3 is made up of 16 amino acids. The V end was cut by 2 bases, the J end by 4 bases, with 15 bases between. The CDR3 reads CASSEMEELEGNTIYF. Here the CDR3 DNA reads TGTGCCAGCAGTGAAATGGAAGAACTCGAAGGAAACACCATATATTTT.

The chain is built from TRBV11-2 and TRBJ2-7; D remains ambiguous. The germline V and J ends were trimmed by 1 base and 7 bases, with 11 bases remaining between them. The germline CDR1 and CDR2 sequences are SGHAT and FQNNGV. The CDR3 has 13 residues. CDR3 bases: TGTGCCAGCAGCTTAGTAAAACAGCAGGAGCAGTACTTC. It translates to CASSLVKQQEQYF.

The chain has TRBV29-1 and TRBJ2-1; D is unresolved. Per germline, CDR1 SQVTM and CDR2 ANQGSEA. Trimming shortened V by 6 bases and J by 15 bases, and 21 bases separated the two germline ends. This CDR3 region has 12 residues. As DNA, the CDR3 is TGCAGCGTGCTTGAGGATGGAGCTCATCCGTTCTTC. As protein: CSVLEDGAHPFF.

This CDR3 reads CASSIWKQDKTYNEQFF. DNA for the CDR3: TGTGCCAGTAGTATCTGGAAGCAGGACAAGACCTACAATGAGCAGTTCTTC. The chain joins TRBV19 to TRBJ2-1; the D gene is possibly TRBD1 (5 bases). V was trimmed by 3 bases and J by 2 bases, leaving 17 bases between them. CDR1 and CDR2 from the germline V gene are LNHDA and SQIVND (reference sequence). The CDR3 is 17 amino acids.

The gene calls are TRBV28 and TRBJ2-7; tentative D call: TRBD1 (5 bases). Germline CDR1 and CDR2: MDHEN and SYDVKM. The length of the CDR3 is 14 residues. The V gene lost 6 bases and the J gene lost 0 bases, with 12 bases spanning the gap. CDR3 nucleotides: TGTGCCAGCAGCACCACAGGAAGCTCCTACGAGCAGTACTTC. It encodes CASSTTGSSYEQYF.

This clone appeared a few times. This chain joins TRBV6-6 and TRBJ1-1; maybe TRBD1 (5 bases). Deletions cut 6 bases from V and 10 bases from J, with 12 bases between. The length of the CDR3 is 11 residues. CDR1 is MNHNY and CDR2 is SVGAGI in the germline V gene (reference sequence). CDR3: CASSQGAVAFF. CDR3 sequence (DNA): TGTGCCAGCAGCCAAGGGGCGGTAGCTTTCTTT.

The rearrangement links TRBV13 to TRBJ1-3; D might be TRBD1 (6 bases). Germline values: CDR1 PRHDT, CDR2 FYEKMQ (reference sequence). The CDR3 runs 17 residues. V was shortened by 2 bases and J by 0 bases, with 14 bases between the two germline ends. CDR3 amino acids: CASSLSMGHLSGNTIYF. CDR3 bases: TGTGCCAGCAGCTTATCTATGGGACACCTCTCTGGAAACACCATATATTTT.

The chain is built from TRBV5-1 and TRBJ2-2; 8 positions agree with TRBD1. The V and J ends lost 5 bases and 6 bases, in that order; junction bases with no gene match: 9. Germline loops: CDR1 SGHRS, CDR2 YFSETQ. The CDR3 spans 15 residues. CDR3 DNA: TGCGCCAGCAGTTCCGGGACAGGAGAAGCCGGGGAGCTGTTTTTT. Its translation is CASSSGTGEAGELFF. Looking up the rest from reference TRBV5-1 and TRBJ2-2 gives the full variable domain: KAGVTQTPRYLIKTRGQQVTLSCSPISGHRSVSWYQQTPGQGLQFLFEYFSETQRNKGNFPGRFSGRQFSNSRSEMNVSTLELGDSALYLCASSSGTGEAGELFFGEGSRLTVL.

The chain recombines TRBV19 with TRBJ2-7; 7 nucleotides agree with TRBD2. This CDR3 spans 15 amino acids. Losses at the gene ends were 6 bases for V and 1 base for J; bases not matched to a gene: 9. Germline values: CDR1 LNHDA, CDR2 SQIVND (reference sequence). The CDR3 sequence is CASSTIEGLSYEQYF. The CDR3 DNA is TGTGCCAGTAGCACTATAGAGGGACTATCCTACGAGCAGTACTTC.

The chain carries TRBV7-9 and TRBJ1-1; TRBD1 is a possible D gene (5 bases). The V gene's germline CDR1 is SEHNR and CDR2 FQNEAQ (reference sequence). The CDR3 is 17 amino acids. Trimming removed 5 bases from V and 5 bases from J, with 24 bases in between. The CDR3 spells CASSQSPTYKGRTEAFF. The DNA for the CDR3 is TGTGCCAGCAGCCAGTCCCCGACTTACAAGGGGAGGACTGAAGCTTTCTTT.